This T cell receptor (beta chain) appears in the sequencing data of a study of CD8+ T cells in alopecia areata listed by TCRdb under 2018. In terms of the full investigation: The treated patients took part in an open-label pilot trial in which moderate-to-severe alopecia areata was treated with oral tofacitinib at 5 to 10 mg twice daily. Tofacitinib-treated patients had biopsies at baseline and at 4 and 24 weeks of treatment, with a later scalp biopsy in several patients. TCRbeta CDR3 regions were amplified by immunoSEQ multiplex PCR using 35 Vbeta forward and 13 Jbeta reverse primers. Scalp tissue and sorted CD4+ and CD8+ peripheral blood T cells from patchy and totalis/universalis alopecia areata patients and from healthy controls were covered by human TCRbeta sequencing. Scalp clonality was compared among normal scalp (n=4), patchy alopecia areata scalp (n=8), and alopecia totalis/universalis scalp (n=8). High-throughput TCRbeta sequencing was used to examine T cell clonal expansion in alopecia areata in both the C3H/HeJ mouse model and human patients. RNA was extracted with the PAXgene miRNA kit for fixed scalp, the miRNeasy kit for PBMCs, and the RNeasy kit for mouse skin. Patients received tofacitinib for 6 to 18 months and were then followed off drug for 6 months to check for delayed response and recurrence.

The time point label here, explained by the study, means: baseline before oral tofacitinib. Lesional scalp punch biopsies and peripheral blood were obtained from alopecia areata patients. PBMCs were isolated by density centrifugation and stained for CD3, CD4 and CD8, after which CD4+ and CD8+ T cells were sorted on a FACSAria. For CDR1 and CDR2, the germline V gene lists LGHNA and YSLEER. V is reduced by 4 bases and J by 7 bases, leaving a spacing of 8 bases between them. Measured from the cysteine to the phenylalanine, the CDR3 is 12 residues long. The sequence is cut down to CDR3 DNA, 36 bases in frame from base 1. Libraries were made using the immunoSEQ multiplex PCR assay. RNA was extracted from all samples and reverse transcribed into cDNA as template for TCR sequencing. SuperScript III was used for first-strand cDNA synthesis, primed with a 2:1 mix of oligo-dT and random hexamers. A synthetic immune receptor repertoire was used to measure amplification bias, and any remaining bias was corrected computationally. Per the authors' processing: After raw reads were preprocessed to remove errors, the CDR3 was defined following IMGT conventions as running from the conserved cysteine to phenylalanine. Clonality was computed as 1 minus the Shannon entropy, with the entropy normalized by log2 of the number of productive unique TCRs. Whether scalp clones were CD4 or CD8 was inferred by matching scalp TCRbeta sequences against CD4 and CD8 repertoires sorted from blood. This is the immuneACCESS table as TCRdb keeps it, with only in-frame sequences that have V and J called. A part of the clones is gone; compared with another copy, unresolved V genes explain less than half, and the rest is unexplained. The D gene and trimming were derived from the DNA, and the V and J assignments and clone size from that table. The sample contains approximately 65,000 clones, approximately 43% of them found a single time. About a sixth of the sample is in the top ten clones.

A note on this clone: Its antigen specificity is not known. No much larger clone exists at a distance of one base, and base qualities are not known. Other DNA variants within this sample encode the same CDR3.

General findings and caveats noted by the study authors: Compared with normal scalp, lesional scalp, particularly in alopecia totalis/universalis, had higher clonality and more expanded CD8+ clones, which suggests antigenic drive. Unlike mouse skin, which is dominated by gammadelta T cells, normal human skin has resident alphabeta T cells that are also sequenced, and this complicates analysis of the scalp TCR repertoire. Shared TCR sequences between patients were less evident than in mice, which may be partly attributable to HLA diversity in the patient population.

The sequencing here drew on CD8+ T cells sorted from blood, taken at week 0. The clonotype comes from a human donor with alopecia areata. The chain was built from TRBV4-3 and TRBJ2-1; TRBD2 is possibly the D segment (6 matching bases). The DNA reads TGCGCCAGCAGCCCCGCGGGGAATGAGCAGTTCTTC. It codes for CASSPAGNEQFF.